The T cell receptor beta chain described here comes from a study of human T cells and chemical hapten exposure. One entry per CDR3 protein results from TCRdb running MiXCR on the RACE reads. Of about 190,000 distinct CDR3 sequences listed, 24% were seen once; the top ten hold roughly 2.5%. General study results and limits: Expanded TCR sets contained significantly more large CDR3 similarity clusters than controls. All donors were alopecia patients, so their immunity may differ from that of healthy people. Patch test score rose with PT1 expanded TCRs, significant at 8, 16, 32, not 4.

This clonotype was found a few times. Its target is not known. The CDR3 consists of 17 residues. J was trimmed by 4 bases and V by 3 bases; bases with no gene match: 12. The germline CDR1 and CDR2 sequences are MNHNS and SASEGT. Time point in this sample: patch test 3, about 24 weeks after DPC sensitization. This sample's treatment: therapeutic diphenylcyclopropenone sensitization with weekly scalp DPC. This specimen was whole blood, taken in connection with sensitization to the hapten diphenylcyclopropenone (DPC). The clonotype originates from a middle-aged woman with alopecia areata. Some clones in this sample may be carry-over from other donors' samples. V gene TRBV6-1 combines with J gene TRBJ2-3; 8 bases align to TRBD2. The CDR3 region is CASSEFVGRAVADTQYF. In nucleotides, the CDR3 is TGTGCCAGCAGTGAGTTTGTCGGGAGGGCCGTGGCAGATACGCAGTATTTT.